This entry concerns a single T cell receptor (beta chain). Its antigen is currently unknown. The sample originates from a study of graft-versus-host responses after intestinal transplantation. About the research overall: Recipients underwent multivisceral, liver-intestinal, or isolated intestinal transplants.

Some clones are missing from TCRdb's copy, which holds only in-frame ones; the method was immunoSEQ multiplex PCR. This sample yields about 86,000 clones, of which under 85% are seen a single time; approximately 17% belongs to the top ten. The length of the CDR3 is 15 residues. Germline CDR1 is MNHEY and CDR2 is SVGAGI. V gave up 0 bases and J gave up 6 bases, with 14 bases separating them. General study findings and limits: The presence of high graft-versus-host to host-versus-graft clonal ratios in allografts characterized patients with graft-donor T cell macrochimerism. Investigators detected GvH clones in recipient marrow, with some emerging earlier in ileum or blood.

The chain uses TRBV6-5 and TRBJ1-2; D unresolved. The specimen comprised unstimulated CD8+ T cells sorted from spleen or lymph node cells, sampled before intestinal transplant. The clonotype was recovered from a human donor who received an intestinal transplant. DNA for the CDR3: TGTGCCAGCAGTTACTCGGCCACCGCTGCTGATGGCTACACCTTC. Translation gives CASSYSATAADGYTF.